This passage covers 22 T cell receptor beta chains from one sample sequenced in a study of shared clonotypes between healthy human individuals. Here immunoSEQ multiplex PCR was the method, and the copy in TCRdb shows in-frame clones only, minus some. The table shows some 1 million clones, with 60% to 80% occurring only once. The source material was memory CD4+ T cells sorted from blood. Subset noted: CD45RA-negative fraction. Receptor source: a man aged 18 to 29 in good health.

This clone was detected only a few times. The chain recombines TRBV9 with TRBJ2-7; D remains ambiguous. This CDR3 is 13 amino acids long. Trimming left V 4 bases short and J 0 bases short, with 8 bases between. Germline V gene data show CDR1 as SGDLS and CDR2 as YYNGEE. The CDR3 here is CASSPGDSYEQYF. The CDR3 DNA sequence: TGTGCCAGCAGCCCTGGAGACTCCTACGAGCAGTACTTC.

This chain connects TRBV14 to TRBJ2-1; D not resolved. The CDR3 has 16 residues. Trimming removed 3 bases at V and 4 bases at J, with 16 bases between. The germline CDR1 and CDR2 sequences are SGHDN and FVKESK. CDR3 coding DNA: TGTGCCAGCAGCCAGAAGAGCTGGTTTTTGTACAATGAGCAGTTCTTC. This translates into CASSQKSWFLYNEQFF. Using reference TRBV14 and TRBJ2-1 for the parts outside the CDR3, the full variable domain is EAGVTQFPSHSVIEKGQTVTLRCDPISGHDNLYWYRRVMGKEIKFLLHFVKESKQDESGMPNNRFLAERTGGTYSTLKVQPAELEDSGVYFCASSQKSWFLYNEQFFGPGTRLTVL.

The chain carries TRBV10-3 and TRBJ2-2; D not certain. This CDR3 is built from 13 residues. The V gene lost 2 bases and the J gene lost 10 bases, with 11 bases spanning the gap. The germline gives CDR1 ENHRY, CDR2 SYGVKD. CDR3 DNA sequence: TGTGCCATCAGTGAGGGAAGGGTCGAGGAGCTGTTTTTT. Amino acid sequence: CAISEGRVEELFF.

Concerning this clone itself: The same CDR3 also results from other DNA sequences found in this sample. The chain carries TRBV5-4 and TRBJ2-3; D is ambiguous. Germline CDR1 SGHNT, CDR2 YYREEE (reference sequence). Trimming removed 0 bases from V and 2 bases from J, with 7 bases in between. The CDR3 runs to 14 residues. The CDR3 sequence is CASSLGFSTDTQYF. The CDR3 DNA sequence: TGTGCCAGCAGCTTGGGCTTTTCCACAGATACGCAGTATTTT.

This clone was found a few times. This chain connects TRBV10-3 to TRBJ2-4, with TRBD2 as a possible D gene (6 bases). Trimming removed 8 bases from V and 7 bases from J, with 15 bases in between. CDR1 and CDR2 from the germline V gene are ENHRY and SYGVKD. This CDR3 has 13 amino acids. CDR3 in amino acids: CAIGGTGENIQYF. CDR3 bases: TGTGCCATCGGCGGGACGGGAGAGAACATTCAGTACTTC.

The J gene is TRBJ1-4, the V gene TRBV19, with D possibly being TRBD1 (6 bases). Trimming took 6 bases from V and 8 from J, leaving 16 bases between them. Germline-derived CDR1 and CDR2 are LNHDA and SQIVND (reference sequence). The length of the CDR3 is 14 residues. For the CDR3, the DNA is TGTGCCAGTAGCGAGCAAGGGGGTTGGGAAAAACTGTTTTTT. This gives the protein CASSEQGGWEKLFF.

The rearrangement uses TRBV15 and TRBJ2-6; 7 bases fit TRBD1. The germline gives CDR1 LNHNV, CDR2 YYDKDF (reference sequence). With 1 base clipped from V and 4 bases from J, the junction kept 10 bases outside the gene matches. The CDR3 is 18 residues long. CDR3 in amino acids: CATSRVWGTAPGANVLTF. CDR3 nucleotide sequence: TGTGCCACCAGCAGAGTATGGGGGACAGCTCCCGGGGCCAACGTCCTGACTTTC.

V and J are TRBV4-1 and TRBJ2-2, with D possibly TRBD1 on 5 matching bases. Germline V lookup: CDR1 MGHRA, CDR2 YSYEKL. Trimming stripped 0 bases from V and 9 bases from J, with 11 bases between. This CDR3 has 14 amino acids. The CDR3 region has the DNA TGCGCCAGCAGCCAAGATAGAAGGGGTCGGGAGCTGTTTTTT. This translates into CASSQDRRGRELFF.

This clone was seen a handful of times. V gene TRBV2 combines with J gene TRBJ1-5, with D possibly being TRBD1 (5 bases). CDR1 and CDR2 (germline): SNHLY, FYNNEI. V lost 7 bases and J 5 bases, leaving 12 bases between the germline ends. This CDR3 is 13 amino acids long. CDR3 bases: TGTGCCAGCACCCTGGGGGTACATCAGCCCCAGCATTTT. Translated, it gives CASTLGVHQPQHF.

The genes are TRBV11-2 and TRBJ1-1; TRBD1 is a possible D gene (6 bases). V was clipped by 5 bases and J by 6 bases, with 10 bases between them. This CDR3 has 12 amino acids. CDR1 SGHAT and CDR2 FQNNGV come from the germline V gene. This CDR3 reads CASSGTFAEAFF. The CDR3 DNA is TGTGCCAGCAGCGGGACATTCGCTGAAGCTTTCTTT.

The chain employs TRBV6-1 and TRBJ1-1, with a tentative D call TRBD1 (5 bases). This CDR3 is 13 amino acids long. Germline V lookup: CDR1 MNHNS, CDR2 SASEGT. With 8 bases removed from V and 0 bases from J, the gap between germline ends came to 10 bases. The CDR3 DNA follows: TGTGCCAGCTGGCTAGGGGTGAACACTGAAGCTTTCTTT. Translating gives CASWLGVNTEAFF.

The genes are TRBV30 and TRBJ1-5; D possibly corresponds to TRBD1 (6 bases). CDR3 length: 15 residues. Germline V gives CDR1 GTSNPN, CDR2 SVGIG (reference sequence). The V end lost 0 bases, the J end lost 5 bases, and 14 bases lay between the germline ends. As DNA, the CDR3 is TGTGCCTGGAGTGTTGCAGTGGGGGCATATCAGCCCCAGCATTTT. Its protein is CAWSVAVGAYQPQHF.

The chain uses TRBV6-5 and TRBJ2-7; D unclear. V shed 10 bases and J shed 4 bases, with 17 bases lying between them. Germline V gene lookup returns CDR1 MNHEY and CDR2 SVGAGI. CDR3 size: 13 residues. CDR3 loop: CATFGSRSYEQYF. The CDR3, as DNA: TGTGCCACATTTGGATCCAGGTCTTACGAGCAGTACTTC.

This clone was observed a handful of times. V and J are TRBV15 and TRBJ1-2, with a weak D call TRBD1 (5 bases). CDR3 size: 12 residues. Germline lookup yields CDR1 LNHNV and CDR2 YYDKDF (reference sequence). Trimming left V 6 bases short and J 7 bases short, with 12 bases between. The CDR3 nucleotides are TGTGCCACCAGTTCTGGGGGACTTGGCTACACCTTC. It encodes CATSSGGLGYTF.

The CDR3 nucleotides read TGTGCCAGCCTTAGGGACCGCCTAGACAATCAGCCCCAGCATTTT. Encoded protein: CASLRDRLDNQPQHF. The gene calls are TRBV2 and TRBJ1-5; D perhaps matches TRBD1 (5 bases). Germline V gene lookup returns CDR1 SNHLY and CDR2 FYNNEI. The CDR3 totals 15 residues. V gave up 8 bases and J gave up 3 bases, with 17 bases separating them.

This sequence joins TRBV9 and TRBJ2-1; D ambiguous. V was cut by 5 bases and J by 5 bases, with 17 bases left in between. Germline V CDR1 and CDR2: SGDLS, YYNGEE. The CDR3 has 15 amino acids. This chain's CDR3 is CASSGKGPRDNEQFF. DNA of the CDR3: TGTGCCAGCAGTGGAAAAGGGCCTAGGGACAATGAGCAGTTCTTC. Full variable domain (remainder filled in from reference TRBV9 and TRBJ2-1): DSGVTQTPKHLITATGQRVTLRCSPRSGDLSVYWYQQSLDQGLQFLIQYYNGEERAKGNILERFSAQQFPDLHSELNLSSLELGDSALYFCASSGKGPRDNEQFFGPGTRLTVL.

V usage is TRBV4-1 and J usage is TRBJ2-7; D gene uncertain. Trimming took 0 bases from V and 3 from J, leaving 9 bases between them. Germline V lookup: CDR1 MGHRA, CDR2 YSYEKL. The CDR3 extends over 14 amino acids. DNA of the CDR3: TGCGCCAGCAGCCAAGATCGGGTCTACTACGAGCAGTACTTC. Translated: CASSQDRVYYEQYF.

This chain uses TRBV30 with TRBJ1-4; 8 positions match TRBD1. The CDR3 length is 14 residues. V lost 3 bases, J lost 8 bases, and 8 bases stayed unmatched. Germline CDR1 reads GTSNPN; CDR2 reads SVGIG (reference sequence). CDR3 DNA: TGTGCCTGGAGGACCCAGGGGGCTGGAGAAAAACTGTTTTTT. Its translation: CAWRTQGAGEKLFF.

This chain joins TRBV18 and TRBJ1-1; D perhaps matches TRBD1 (6 bases). CDR3 length: 14 residues. The germline V gene encodes CDR1 KGHSH and CDR2 LQKENI. V was pared by 5 bases and J by 6 bases, with 16 bases between. CDR3 sequence: CASSMGAGAAEAFF. DNA for the CDR3: TGTGCCAGCTCAATGGGGGCAGGGGCCGCTGAAGCTTTCTTT.

This clone has only one observation. V usage is TRBV28 and J usage is TRBJ2-1; TRBD1 matches at 11 bases. Trimming removed 5 bases from V and 2 bases from J; junction bases left unmatched: 8. There are 17 residues in the CDR3. The germline gives CDR1 MDHEN, CDR2 SYDVKM. CDR3 region: CASSTWAGQGAYNEQFF. The CDR3, as DNA: TGTGCCAGCAGTACATGGGCGGGACAGGGGGCCTACAATGAGCAGTTCTTC.

The J gene is TRBJ2-7, the V gene TRBV5-4, with D tentatively TRBD2 (5 bases). V lost 4 bases and J 5 bases, leaving 13 bases between the germline ends. From germline, CDR1 is SGHNT and CDR2 YYREEE (reference sequence). The length of the CDR3 is 13 residues. CDR3 protein: CASSPVGVDEQYF. As DNA, the CDR3 is TGTGCCAGCAGCCCGGTCGGGGTCGACGAGCAGTACTTC. Variable domain in full (rest from reference TRBV5-4 and TRBJ2-7): ETGVTQSPTHLIKTRGQQVTLRCSSQSGHNTVSWYQQALGQGPQFIFQYYREEENGRGNFPPRFSGLQFPNYSSELNVNALELDDSALYLCASSPVGVDEQYFGPGTRLTVT.

The V call is TRBV30, the J call TRBJ1-1; D call uncertain. The V end was cut by 0 bases, the J end by 1 base, with 6 bases between. Germline loops: CDR1 GTSNPN, CDR2 SVGIG (reference sequence). CDR3 length: 13 amino acids. CDR3 DNA sequence: TGTGCCTGGAGTGTCTGGGAGAACACTGAAGCTTTCTTT. The encoded protein is CAWSVWENTEAFF.